This T cell receptor (beta chain) was identified in a study of shared clonotypes between healthy human individuals. General study findings and limits: The sole specimen, blood, was sampled, and tissue repertoires likely differ.

On this clone itself: Its antigen is undetermined.

From germline, CDR1 is SGHRS and CDR2 YFSETQ. V trimming: 4 bases; J trimming: 7 bases; junction bases outside the gene matches: 9. The CDR3 loop spans 15 amino acids. Assay: immunoSEQ multiplex PCR; the TCRdb copy retains only in-frame clones and omits some. The sample comprises 400,000 to 600,000 clones, 70% to 80% of which are singletons, and approximately 13% rests with the top ten. The origin of this receptor is a woman between 40 and 50 years old in good health. Some clones in this sample may be carry-over from other donors' samples. The rearrangement links TRBV5-1 to TRBJ2-1; 9 bases are shared with TRBD2. Specimen: PBMCs. The CDR3 nucleotides read TGCGCCAGCAGCGGTAGCGGGAGTGCTTGGAATGAGCAGTTCTTC. Amino acids: CASSGSGSAWNEQFF.